What follows is one T cell receptor (beta chain) and its context. Its antigen remains unknown. The same CDR3 also results from other DNA sequences found in this sample. RNA extraction and reverse transcription yielded cDNA as sequencing template. Using immunoSEQ multiplex PCR, the repertoire was profiled, and TCRdb retains in-frame clones only, with some absent. Among about 190,000 clones listed, 60% were seen once. Trimming stripped 4 bases from V and 2 bases from J, with 2 bases between. The CDR3 spans 10 residues. Per the germline V gene, CDR1 is SQVTM and CDR2 is ANQGSEA. The data derive from a study of CD8+ T cells in alopecia areata. Looking at the study overall: Treated patients received oral tofacitinib, 5 to 10 mg twice daily. The duration of tofacitinib was 6 to 18 months, with 6 months off drug afterward.

The study's findings and limits: Persistence of many expanded lesional clones was seen in scalp and blood during tofacitinib.

The sample's treatment: oral pan-JAK inhibitor, 5-10 mg twice daily. Peripheral blood and lesional scalp punch biopsies came from alopecia areata patients. The starting material was CD4+ T cells sorted from blood, obtained at week 24, from a patient treated with tofacitinib. This clonotype originated in a human donor with alopecia areata. The chain recombines TRBV29-1 with TRBJ2-5; no firm D call. The CDR3 loop is CSVGQETQYF. The CDR3, as DNA: TGCAGCGTTGGGCAAGAGACCCAGTACTTC.